The 20 T cell receptor beta chains in this list originate from one sample, sequenced in a study of cytomegalovirus exposure and HLA in healthy donors. Only in-frame clones appear in the TCRdb table, and some are missing; sequencing was by immunoSEQ multiplex PCR. The repertoire holds under 200,000 clones, with just under 90% as singletons. Sequenced input: PBMCs. The receptors stem from a man younger than 35 in good health and CMV-seropositive.

The chain has TRBV4-1 and TRBJ2-7, with D perhaps TRBD1 (7 bases). CDR1 is MGHRA and CDR2 is YSYEKL in the germline V gene. The CDR3 runs 14 residues. Trimming took off 4 bases at V and 4 bases at J, with 14 bases between the two ends. CDR3: CASSPKEGAYEQYF. The CDR3, as DNA: TGCGCCAGCAGCCCGAAGGAGGGGGCTTACGAGCAGTACTTC.

The chain is built from TRBV6-1 and TRBJ2-7, with TRBD1 matching 11 bases. V gave up 6 bases and J gave up 7 bases; unmatched junction bases: 8. Germline CDR1 is MNHNS and CDR2 is SASEGT. The CDR3 is 14 residues long. The CDR3 DNA is TGTGCCAGCAGAGCCAGGACAGGGGGCTTGGAGCAGTACTTC. This translates into CASRARTGGLEQYF.

The rearrangement uses TRBV5-4 and TRBJ2-7; D possibly corresponds to TRBD2 (6 bases). Trimming took off 3 bases at V and 4 bases at J, with 17 bases between the two ends. Germline-derived CDR1 and CDR2 are SGHNT and YYREEE (reference sequence). This CDR3 region has 15 residues. The CDR3 here is CASSSKTSLLYEQYF. CDR3 bases: TGTGCCAGCAGCTCAAAGACTAGTTTATTGTACGAGCAGTACTTC.

The chain recombines TRBV15 with TRBJ2-3; D call uncertain. V was pared by 0 bases and J by 0 bases, with 7 bases between. There are 15 residues in the CDR3. Looked up from germline, CDR1 is LNHNV and CDR2 is YYDKDF (reference sequence). CDR3 coding DNA: TGTGCCACCAGCAGAGACTTCTCTAGCACAGATACGCAGTATTTT. Residues: CATSRDFSSTDTQYF.

V is TRBV9 and J is TRBJ2-1, with 9 bases aligning to TRBD1. With V trimmed by 3 bases and J by 0 bases, 4 bases remained unmatched. Germline V CDR1 and CDR2: SGDLS, YYNGEE. The CDR3 extends over 16 amino acids. Here the CDR3 reads CASSENRGPSYNEQFF. The CDR3 nucleotides read TGTGCCAGCAGCGAGAACAGGGGGCCCTCCTACAATGAGCAGTTCTTC. Supplemented by reference TRBV9 and TRBJ2-1, the full variable domain reads DSGVTQTPKHLITATGQRVTLRCSPRSGDLSVYWYQQSLDQGLQFLIQYYNGEERAKGNILERFSAQQFPDLHSELNLSSLELGDSALYFCASSENRGPSYNEQFFGPGTRLTVL.

CDR3 bases: TGTGCCAGCAGTTTATTCGGGAGGGTGTGGAATGAGCAGTTCTTC. The encoded protein is CASSLFGRVWNEQFF. The chain combines TRBV28 with TRBJ2-1; TRBD2 agrees at 8 bases. The CDR3 is made up of 15 amino acids. The V and J ends lost 1 base and 7 bases, in that order; junction bases with no gene match: 6. The germline gives CDR1 MDHEN, CDR2 SYDVKM.

The V call is TRBV9, the J call TRBJ1-3, with TRBD1 identical over 8 bases. Germline V gene data show CDR1 as SGDLS and CDR2 as YYNGEE. Trimming took 2 bases from V and 2 from J; bases not matched to a gene: 3. CDR3 length equals 15 residues. The CDR3 coding sequence is TGTGCCAGCAGCGTTCGACAGGGGCCTGGAAACACCATATATTTT. Amino acids: CASSVRQGPGNTIYF.

The V gene is TRBV6-5, the J gene TRBJ2-7; no reliable D call. CDR3 length: 15 amino acids. Germline V gene lookup returns CDR1 MNHEY and CDR2 SVGAGI. V shed 0 bases and J shed 0 bases, with 9 bases lying between them. The CDR3 nucleotides read TGTGCCAGCAGTTACTCGGCAGGCTTCTCCTACGAGCAGTACTTC. Translated: CASSYSAGFSYEQYF.

This CDR3 reads CASSKGCSVDTGELFF. CDR3 bases: TGTGCCAGCAGCAAAGGTTGTAGCGTAGACACCGGGGAGCTGTTTTTT. The chain recombines TRBV21-1 with TRBJ2-2; no DNA check was done on the table's D call, TRBD2. TRBV21-1 is a documented pseudogene. The CDR3 runs 16 residues.

The rearrangement joins TRBV28 to TRBJ2-1, with D perhaps matching TRBD2 (6 bases). V lost 4 bases to trimming and J lost 0 bases, with 16 bases between them. Germline V lookup: CDR1 MDHEN, CDR2 SYDVKM. The CDR3 is 17 residues long. The CDR3 here is CASSYFTGTLSYNEQFF. The DNA for the CDR3 is TGTGCCAGCAGTTACTTCACCGGGACTCTCTCCTACAATGAGCAGTTCTTC.

This clone appeared a single time. The chain has TRBV14 and TRBJ2-7; TRBD1 aligns across 7 bases. V lost 3 bases, J lost 2 bases, and 7 bases stayed unmatched. CDR3 length: 15 amino acids. Germline values: CDR1 SGHDN, CDR2 FVKESK. This chain's CDR3 is CASSQFTGVPYEQYF. The DNA for the CDR3 is TGTGCCAGCAGCCAGTTCACAGGGGTCCCCTACGAGCAGTACTTC. Based on the CDR3 plus reference TRBV14 and TRBJ2-7, the full variable domain is EAGVTQFPSHSVIEKGQTVTLRCDPISGHDNLYWYRRVMGKEIKFLLHFVKESKQDESGMPNNRFLAERTGGTYSTLKVQPAELEDSGVYFCASSQFTGVPYEQYFGPGTRLTVT.

The V and J genes are TRBV10-3 and TRBJ2-7; 7 positions agree with TRBD1. Germline V gives CDR1 ENHRY, CDR2 SYGVKD. This CDR3 is 15 amino acids long. Trimming removed 0 bases from V and 3 bases from J; junction bases left unmatched: 5. CDR3 nucleotides: TGTGCCATCAGTGAGTCGATGACAGGGAGCTACGAGCAGTACTTC. It encodes CAISESMTGSYEQYF.

This clone was counted once. This chain connects TRBV28 to TRBJ2-3, with D possibly matching TRBD2 (6 bases). The CDR3 has 17 residues. Germline values: CDR1 MDHEN, CDR2 SYDVKM. V dropped 7 bases and J dropped 6 bases, with 26 bases sitting between them. CDR3 in DNA: TGTGCCAGCACTCATGATTCGGGAGCCCGCCTTGGGGATACGCAGTATTTT. Translating it yields CASTHDSGARLGDTQYF.

The chain joins TRBV2 to TRBJ2-6, with TRBD2 matching over 8 bases. The CDR3 has 18 amino acids. Per germline, CDR1 SNHLY and CDR2 FYNNEI. J lost 1 base, V lost 7 bases, and 12 bases had no gene match. The chain's CDR3 is CASIGGGGRLSGANVLTF. The CDR3 DNA reads as TGTGCCAGCATTGGGGGCGGGGGGCGCTTGTCTGGGGCCAACGTCCTGACTTTC.

A remark on this clone: The sample carries other DNA sequences with the same CDR3. The chain is built from TRBV30 and TRBJ1-2, with D possibly matching TRBD1 (6 bases). Germline CDR1 is GTSNPN and CDR2 is SVGIG (reference sequence). The CDR3 contains 15 residues. V lost 3 bases and J lost 5, with 19 bases in between. Written as DNA, the CDR3 is TGTGCCTGGAGCGGGGAGACAGGAGCTTGGTATGGCTACACCTTC. It specifies CAWSGETGAWYGYTF. Drawing the rest from reference TRBV30 and TRBJ1-2, the complete variable domain is SQTIHQWPATLVQPVGSPLSLECTVEGTSNPNLYWYRQAAGRGLQLLFYSVGIGQISSEVPQNLSASRPQDRQFILSSKKLLLSDSGFYLCAWSGETGAWYGYTFGSGTRLTVV.

CDR3 amino acids: CASSFRGEGVAGYTF. CDR3 DNA: TGTGCCAGCAGTTTTCGCGGGGAGGGTGTGGCCGGCTACACCTTC. The chain is built from TRBV28 and TRBJ1-2, with no clear D. The germline V gene has CDR1 MDHEN and CDR2 SYDVKM. V shed 3 bases and J shed 8 bases, with 19 bases lying between them. The CDR3 contains 15 residues.

This chain links TRBV5-1 with TRBJ1-5; D is possibly TRBD1 (6 bases). Trimming removed 6 bases at V and 4 bases at J, with 11 bases between. Looked up from germline, CDR1 is SGHRS and CDR2 is YFSETQ. The CDR3 spans 13 residues. This CDR3 is CASISRGNQPQHF. Written as DNA, the CDR3 is TGCGCCAGCATTTCGAGGGGGAATCAGCCCCAGCATTTT.

CDR3 nucleotide sequence: TGCGCCAGCAGCTTGGTGTCAGGGTTGCGGAATGAGCAGTTCTTC. This codes for CASSLVSGLRNEQFF. This chain uses TRBV5-1 with TRBJ2-1; possible D gene TRBD1, 5 bases. Germline CDR1 and CDR2: SGHRS and YFSETQ. This CDR3 has 15 residues. Trimming left V 0 bases short and J 7 bases short, with 14 bases between.

The chain couples TRBV5-4 to TRBJ2-3; TRBD2 agrees at 7 bases. Trimming removed 0 bases from V and 2 bases from J; junction bases left unmatched: 6. The CDR3 sequence is 16 residues long. In germline, CDR1 is SGHNT, CDR2 YYREEE (reference sequence). The CDR3 region is CASSLAASGATDTQYF. The CDR3 nucleotides are TGTGCCAGCAGCTTGGCGGCTAGCGGAGCCACAGATACGCAGTATTTT. Full variable domain (remainder filled in from reference TRBV5-4 and TRBJ2-3): ETGVTQSPTHLIKTRGQQVTLRCSSQSGHNTVSWYQQALGQGPQFIFQYYREEENGRGNFPPRFSGLQFPNYSSELNVNALELDDSALYLCASSLAASGATDTQYFGPGTRLTVL.

The chain is built from TRBV5-1 and TRBJ2-7; 9 positions agree with TRBD1. CDR3 length: 17 amino acids. CDR1 SGHRS and CDR2 YFSETQ come from the germline V gene. V was clipped by 4 bases and J by 3 bases; unmatched bases: 14. CDR3 in DNA: TGCGCCAGCAGCGCGGGACAGGGCTCCCTCCCGGTCTACGAGCAGTACTTC. It encodes CASSAGQGSLPVYEQYF.